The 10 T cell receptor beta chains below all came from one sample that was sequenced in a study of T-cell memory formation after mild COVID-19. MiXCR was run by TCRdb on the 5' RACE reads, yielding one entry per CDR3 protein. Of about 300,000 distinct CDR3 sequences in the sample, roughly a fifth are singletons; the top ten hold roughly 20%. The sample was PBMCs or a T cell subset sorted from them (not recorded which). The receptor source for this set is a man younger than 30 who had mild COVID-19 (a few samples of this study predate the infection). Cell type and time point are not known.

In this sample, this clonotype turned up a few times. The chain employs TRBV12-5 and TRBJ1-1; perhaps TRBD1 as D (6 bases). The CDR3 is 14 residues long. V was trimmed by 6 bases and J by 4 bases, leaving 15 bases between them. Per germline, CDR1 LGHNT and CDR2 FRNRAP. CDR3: CASGLDSRRTEAFF. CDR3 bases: TGTGCTAGTGGACTGGACAGCCGACGCACTGAAGCTTTCTTT. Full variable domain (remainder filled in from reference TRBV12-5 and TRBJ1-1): DARVTQTPRHKVTEMGQEVTMRCQPILGHNTVFWYRQTMMQGLELLAYFRNRAPLDDSGMPKDRFSAEMPDATLATLKIQPSEPRDSAVYFCASGLDSRRTEAFFGQGTRLTVV.

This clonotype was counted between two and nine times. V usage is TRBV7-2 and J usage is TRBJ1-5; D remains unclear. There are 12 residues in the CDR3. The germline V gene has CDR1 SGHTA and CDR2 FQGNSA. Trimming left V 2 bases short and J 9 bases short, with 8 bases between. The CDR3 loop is CASSLLGGPQHF. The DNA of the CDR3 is TGTGCCAGCAGCTTACTGGGTGGGCCCCAGCATTTT.

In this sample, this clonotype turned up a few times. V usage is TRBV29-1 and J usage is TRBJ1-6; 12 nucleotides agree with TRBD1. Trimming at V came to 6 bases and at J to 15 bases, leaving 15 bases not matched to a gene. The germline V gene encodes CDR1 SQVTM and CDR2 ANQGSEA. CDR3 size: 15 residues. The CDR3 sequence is CSVTYGGQGAGRLHF. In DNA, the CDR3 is TGCAGCGTCACATACGGGGGACAGGGGGCCGGCCGCCTCCACTTT.

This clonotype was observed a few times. The CDR3 loop is CSALAGGGTEAFF. The CDR3 DNA sequence: TGCAGTGCCCTTGCCGGGGGGGGTACTGAAGCTTTCTTT. The rearrangement links TRBV20-1 to TRBJ1-1; D is possibly TRBD1 (5 bases). The length of the CDR3 is 13 residues. V lost 6 bases and J lost 5, with 16 bases in between. Germline V lookup: CDR1 DFQATT, CDR2 SNEGSKA (reference sequence).

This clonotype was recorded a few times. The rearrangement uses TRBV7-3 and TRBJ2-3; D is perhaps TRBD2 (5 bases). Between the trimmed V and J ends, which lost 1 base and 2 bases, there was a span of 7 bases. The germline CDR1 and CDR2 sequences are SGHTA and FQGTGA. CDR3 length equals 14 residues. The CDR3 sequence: CASSLKGATDTQYF. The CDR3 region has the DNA TGTGCCAGCAGCTTAAAGGGAGCCACAGATACGCAGTATTTT. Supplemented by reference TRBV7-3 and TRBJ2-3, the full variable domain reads GAGVSQTPSNKVTEKGKYVELRCDPISGHTALYWYRQSLGQGPEFLIYFQGTGAADDSGLPNDRFFAVRPEGSVSTLKIQRTERGDSAVYLCASSLKGATDTQYFGPGTRLTVL.

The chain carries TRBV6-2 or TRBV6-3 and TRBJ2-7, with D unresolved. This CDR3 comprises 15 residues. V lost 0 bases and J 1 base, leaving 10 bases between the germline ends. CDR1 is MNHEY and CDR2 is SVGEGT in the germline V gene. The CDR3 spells CASSYSVGDSYEQYV. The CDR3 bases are TGTGCCAGCAGTTACTCTGTTGGGGATTCCTACGAGCAGTACGTC.

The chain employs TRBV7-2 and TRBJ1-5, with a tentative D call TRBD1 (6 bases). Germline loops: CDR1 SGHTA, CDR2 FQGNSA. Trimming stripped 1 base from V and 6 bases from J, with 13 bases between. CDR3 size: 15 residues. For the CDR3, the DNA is TGTGCCAGCAGCTTAGTGGGGGCGTCCAGTCAGCCCCAGCATTTT. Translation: CASSLVGASSQPQHF.

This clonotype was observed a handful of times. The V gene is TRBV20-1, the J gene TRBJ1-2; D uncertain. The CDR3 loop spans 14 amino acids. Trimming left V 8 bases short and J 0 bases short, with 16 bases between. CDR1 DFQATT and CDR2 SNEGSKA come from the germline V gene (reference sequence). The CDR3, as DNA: TGCAGTTTCTTTTTTCGGGATCCTAACTATGGCTACACCTTC. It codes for CSFFFRDPNYGYTF.

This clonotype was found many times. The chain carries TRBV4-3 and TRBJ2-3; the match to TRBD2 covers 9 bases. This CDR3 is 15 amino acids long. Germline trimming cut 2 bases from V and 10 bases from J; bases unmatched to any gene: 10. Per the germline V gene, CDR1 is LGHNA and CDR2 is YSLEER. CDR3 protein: CASSQTPSSGGPQYF. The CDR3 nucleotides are TGCGCCAGCAGCCAAACCCCGTCAAGCGGGGGGCCGCAGTATTTT.

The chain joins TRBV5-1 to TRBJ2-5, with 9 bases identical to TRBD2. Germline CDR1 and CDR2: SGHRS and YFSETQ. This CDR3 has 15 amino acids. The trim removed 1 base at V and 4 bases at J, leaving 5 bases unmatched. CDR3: CASSLIGSGGETQYF. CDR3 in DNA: TGCGCCAGCAGCTTGATAGGTAGCGGGGGAGAGACCCAGTACTTC.